This TCR beta chain was sequenced during a study of T cells expressing NK-cell markers. Reanalyzing the 5' RACE reads, TCRdb keeps one entry per CDR3 protein, without DNA. Recorded for this sample: some 140,000 distinct CDR3 sequences. The CDR3 loop spans 14 amino acids. Germline V CDR1 and CDR2: DFQATT, SNEGSKA (reference sequence). J is TRBJ2-3 and V is TRBV20-1; TCRdb indicates TRBD2, and absent DNA this call remains unverified. The source material was blood T cells: a sorted CD56 or NKG2C T cell subset, CD4+ or CD8+ T cells, or bulk PBMC T cells (not recorded which). This receptor was taken from a woman aged 45-60 years in good health. Here the CDR3 reads CSASTSESTDTQYF.